These 25 T cell receptor beta chains were all obtained from the same sample, sequenced in a study of early stage breast cancer tumors. TCRdb's table, derived via immunoSEQ multiplex PCR, lists solely in-frame clones and lacks some. The table shows roughly 21,000 clones, with 76% occurring only once. Sequencing was performed on blood. The receptors were gathered from a person in their sixties with breast cancer.

V gene TRBV5-4 combines with J gene TRBJ2-7, with a tentative D call TRBD2 (5 bases). This CDR3 region has 15 residues. Trimming stripped 0 bases from V and 1 base from J, with 11 bases between. Germline V gives CDR1 SGHNT, CDR2 YYREEE (reference sequence). DNA for the CDR3: TGTGCCAGCAGCTTGGCGGGAACGGCTTCCTACGAGCAGTACTTC. Encoded protein: CASSLAGTASYEQYF.

The chain recombines TRBV7-3 with TRBJ2-1; 10 bases agree with TRBD2. Germline V gene sequence: CDR1 SGHTA, CDR2 FQGTGA. With 4 bases clipped from V and 3 bases from J, the junction kept 9 bases outside the gene matches. The CDR3 spans 17 residues. The CDR3 region is CASSSGSGGANYNEQFF. CDR3 DNA: TGTGCCAGCAGCTCCGGGAGCGGGGGGGCTAACTACAATGAGCAGTTCTTC.

This sequence joins TRBV30 and TRBJ1-1, with D uncertain. The CDR3 is 11 residues long. CDR1 and CDR2 (germline): GTSNPN, SVGIG (reference sequence). The V end lost 3 bases, the J end lost 0 bases, and 2 bases lay between the germline ends. CDR3 protein: CAWRMNTEAFF. In nucleotides, the CDR3 is TGTGCCTGGAGGATGAACACTGAAGCTTTCTTT. Together with reference TRBV30 and TRBJ1-1, the CDR3 gives the full variable domain: SQTIHQWPATLVQPVGSPLSLECTVEGTSNPNLYWYRQAAGRGLQLLFYSVGIGQISSEVPQNLSASRPQDRQFILSSKKLLLSDSGFYLCAWRMNTEAFFGQGTRLTVV.

As DNA, the CDR3 is TGTGCCAGCAGTGAAATGACTTCTTCAGATACGCAGTATTTT. Translated: CASSEMTSSDTQYF. The chain is built from TRBV6-1 and TRBJ2-3, with D uncertain. Trimming left V 2 bases short and J 4 bases short, with 10 bases between. Germline CDR1 MNHNS, CDR2 SASEGT. The CDR3 has 14 residues.

On this clone: Additional DNA sequences in this sample encode the identical CDR3. This rearrangement joins TRBV5-8 to TRBJ1-2; possibly TRBD1 for D (5 bases). Germline V CDR1 and CDR2: SGHTS, YDEGEE. The CDR3 covers 14 residues. The V end was cut by 2 bases, the J end by 5 bases, with 13 bases between. CDR3 amino acids: CASSLTGTDYGYTF. The CDR3 DNA reads as TGTGCCAGCAGCTTAACTGGGACCGATTATGGCTACACCTTC.

The chain is built from TRBV29-1 and TRBJ2-2; tentatively, D is TRBD1 (6 bases). Germline CDR1 reads SQVTM; CDR2 reads ANQGSEA. There are 13 residues in the CDR3. Between the trimmed V and J ends, which lost 6 bases and 7 bases, there was a span of 15 bases. The CDR3 sequence is CSVAQGSVGELFF. Written as DNA, the CDR3 is TGCAGCGTCGCCCAGGGGTCCGTCGGGGAGCTGTTTTTT.

This clone was counted a single time. This rearrangement joins TRBV11-1 to TRBJ2-5; D may be TRBD1 (5 bases). V lost 5 bases and J 3 bases, leaving 13 bases between the germline ends. The length of the CDR3 is 14 residues. Per the germline V gene, CDR1 is SGHAT and CDR2 is FQDESV (reference sequence). The CDR3 DNA is TGTGCCAGCAGCAACGGACATACGAAAGAGACCCAGTACTTC. It codes for CASSNGHTKETQYF.

The rearrangement links TRBV5-1 to TRBJ2-1; possibly TRBD1 for D (6 bases). V lost 0 bases and J 7 bases, leaving 11 bases between the germline ends. The CDR3 has 14 amino acids. The germline V gene encodes CDR1 SGHRS and CDR2 YFSETQ. The CDR3 sequence is CASSLGQRGNEQFF. DNA for the CDR3: TGCGCCAGCAGCTTGGGACAGAGGGGGAATGAGCAGTTCTTC.

The rearrangement joins TRBV11-2 to TRBJ2-2; D is undetermined. Germline values: CDR1 SGHAT, CDR2 FQNNGV. With 0 bases removed from V and 1 base from J, the gap between germline ends came to 3 bases. This CDR3 spans 14 amino acids. The CDR3: CASSLEGNTGELFF. Here the CDR3 DNA reads TGTGCCAGCAGCTTAGAGGGGAACACCGGGGAGCTGTTTTTT.

The V call is TRBV5-5, the J call TRBJ2-7; no clear D gene. The CDR3 runs to 13 residues. The V end was cut by 3 bases, the J end by 12 bases, with 19 bases between. From germline, CDR1 is SGHKS and CDR2 YYEKEE (reference sequence). CDR3 sequence (DNA): TGTGCCAGCAGCTCATCGGGTGACTCCCCACCGTACTTC. The encoded protein is CASSSSGDSPPYF.

Here the CDR3 reads CASSTTGGGTGELFF. CDR3 DNA sequence: TGCGCCAGCAGCACGACAGGGGGCGGCACCGGGGAGCTGTTTTTT. V usage is TRBV5-1 and J usage is TRBJ2-2; the match to TRBD1 covers 10 bases. The CDR3 consists of 15 residues. The germline V gene has CDR1 SGHRS and CDR2 YFSETQ. The V and J ends lost 4 bases and 4 bases, in that order; junction bases with no gene match: 4.

The chain is built from TRBV18 and TRBJ2-7, with a possible D match to TRBD1 (6 bases). The germline CDR1 and CDR2 sequences are KGHSH and LQKENI. Trimming took 2 bases from V and 6 from J, leaving 14 bases between them. CDR3 size: 14 residues. The DNA of the CDR3 is TGTGCCAGCTCACCAGGCAGGGGCCCTACCGAGCAGTACTTC. This translates into CASSPGRGPTEQYF. Full variable domain (missing parts from reference TRBV18 and TRBJ2-7): NAGVMQNPRHLVRRRGQEARLRCSPMKGHSHVYWYRQLPEEGLKFMVYLQKENIIDESGMPKERFSAEFPKEGPSILRIQQVVRGDSAAYFCASSPGRGPTEQYFGPGTRLTVT.

The chain links TRBV11-2 to TRBJ2-7; 9 positions agree with TRBD1. Trimming at V came to 5 bases and at J to 3 bases, leaving 8 bases not matched to a gene. In germline, CDR1 is SGHAT, CDR2 FQNNGV. This CDR3 is built from 15 residues. The CDR3 loop is CASSAAGQGLYEQYF. DNA of the CDR3: TGTGCCAGCAGCGCCGCGGGACAGGGTCTCTACGAGCAGTACTTC.

The chain has TRBV13 and TRBJ1-5; unclear D gene. CDR1 and CDR2 (germline): PRHDT, FYEKMQ (reference sequence). The CDR3 consists of 12 residues. Trimming cost V 8 bases and J 4 bases, with 9 bases left between them. The DNA for the CDR3 is TGTGCCAGCGGAGTAGGGAATCAGCCCCAGCATTTT. This sequence encodes CASGVGNQPQHF.

J is TRBJ1-2 and V is TRBV2; D may be TRBD1 (5 bases). Trimming stripped 3 bases from V and 3 bases from J, with 14 bases between. This CDR3 is built from 15 residues. Germline V gene sequence: CDR1 SNHLY, CDR2 FYNNEI. The CDR3, as DNA: TGTGCCAGCAGTGATACGGGGGTAGGGTACTATGGCTACACCTTC. Translating gives CASSDTGVGYYGYTF.

The chain recombines TRBV9 with TRBJ1-2; tentatively, D is TRBD1 (5 bases). This CDR3 has 13 residues. CDR1 is SGDLS and CDR2 is YYNGEE in the germline V gene. V was trimmed by 2 bases and J by 3 bases, leaving 8 bases between them. The CDR3 loop reads CASSVGGDYGYTF. The DNA for the CDR3 is TGTGCCAGCAGCGTGGGAGGGGACTATGGCTACACCTTC.

The V gene is TRBV14, the J gene TRBJ1-2, with D uncertain. Germline CDR1 is SGHDN and CDR2 is FVKESK. V lost 4 bases, J lost 4 bases, and 16 bases lay in between. The CDR3 covers 15 residues. The CDR3 spells CASSPLAPKIYGYTF. The CDR3 nucleotides are TGTGCCAGCAGCCCCCTTGCGCCAAAGATCTATGGCTACACCTTC.

The chain employs TRBV18 and TRBJ1-4; 10 nucleotides match TRBD1. The J segment lost 6 bases and the V segment lost 6 bases, leaving 13 bases of the junction unmatched. CDR1 and CDR2 (germline): KGHSH, LQKENI. The CDR3 is 17 amino acids. The CDR3: CASSPPGAGTGDEKLFF. CDR3 bases: TGTGCCAGCTCCCCCCCTGGGGCCGGGACAGGGGATGAAAAACTGTTTTTT.

The chain combines TRBV7-6 with TRBJ1-1; D remains ambiguous. V was shortened by 3 bases and J by 6 bases, with 20 bases between the two germline ends. The length of the CDR3 is 16 residues. Per the germline V gene, CDR1 is SGHVS and CDR2 is FNYEAQ. CDR3 loop: CASSLVAGSGAAEAFF. Here the CDR3 DNA reads TGTGCCAGCAGCTTGGTTGCGGGTTCGGGAGCGGCTGAAGCTTTCTTT.

The chain couples TRBV19 to TRBJ1-2, with D hard to call. This CDR3 comprises 11 residues. The germline V gene encodes CDR1 LNHDA and CDR2 SQIVND (reference sequence). V was trimmed by 3 bases and J by 10 bases, leaving 9 bases between them. The CDR3 DNA reads as TGTGCCAGTAGTATTGGTTTATACTACACCTTC. Amino acids: CASSIGLYYTF.

The chain uses TRBV18 and TRBJ1-1; possible D gene TRBD1, 5 bases. The CDR3 consists of 13 residues. Trimming left V 2 bases short and J 5 bases short, with 9 bases between. Germline-derived CDR1 and CDR2 are KGHSH and LQKENI. CDR3 region: CASSPGTRTEAFF. The CDR3 coding sequence is TGTGCCAGCTCACCAGGGACGAGGACTGAAGCTTTCTTT. Based on the CDR3 plus reference TRBV18 and TRBJ1-1, the full variable domain is NAGVMQNPRHLVRRRGQEARLRCSPMKGHSHVYWYRQLPEEGLKFMVYLQKENIIDESGMPKERFSAEFPKEGPSILRIQQVVRGDSAAYFCASSPGTRTEAFFGQGTRLTVV.

V is TRBV5-6 and J is TRBJ2-2; no firm D call. This CDR3 is 16 amino acids long. V was shortened by 3 bases and J by 1 base, with 13 bases between the two germline ends. Germline loops: CDR1 SGHDT, CDR2 YYEEEE. Written as DNA, the CDR3 is TGTGCCAGCAGCTCGCCTACGGGTCTGAACACCGGGGAGCTGTTTTTT. This sequence encodes CASSSPTGLNTGELFF.

A word on this clone: Other DNA sequences within the sample encode an identical CDR3. The rearrangement joins TRBV11-2 to TRBJ2-2, with D unresolved. This CDR3 has 12 amino acids. V lost 1 base and J 9 bases, leaving 6 bases between the germline ends. Germline values: CDR1 SGHAT, CDR2 FQNNGV. DNA for the CDR3: TGTGCCAGCAGCTTAGGACCGTGGGAGCTGTTTTTT. This translates into CASSLGPWELFF.

This sequence joins TRBV5-6 and TRBJ1-2; 7 bases fit TRBD1. CDR1 and CDR2 (germline): SGHDT, YYEEEE. Trimming took 1 base from V and 6 from J; bases not matched to a gene: 3. CDR3 length: 13 residues. CDR3: CASSLTGQDGYTF. CDR3 nucleotides: TGTGCCAGCAGCTTGACCGGACAGGATGGCTACACCTTC.

This clone was detected a few times. CDR3 in amino acids: CASSLTPAQGAFGYTF. In DNA, the CDR3 is TGCGCCAGCAGCCTCACCCCGGCACAGGGGGCCTTTGGCTACACCTTC. V gene TRBV5-1 combines with J gene TRBJ1-2, with TRBD1 identical over 9 bases. This CDR3 is 16 amino acids long. Per germline, CDR1 SGHRS and CDR2 YFSETQ. The V and J ends lost 4 bases and 7 bases, in that order; junction bases with no gene match: 14. The whole variable domain, remainder taken from reference TRBV5-1 and TRBJ1-2, is KAGVTQTPRYLIKTRGQQVTLSCSPISGHRSVSWYQQTPGQGLQFLFEYFSETQRNKGNFPGRFSGRQFSNSRSEMNVSTLELGDSALYLCASSLTPAQGAFGYTFGSGTRLTVV.